This passage covers 27 T cell receptor beta chains from one sample sequenced in a study of T-cell reconstitution after alpha-beta-depleted transplantation in children. As it was prepared, the TCRbeta library received unique molecular identifiers. Via MiXCR, TCRdb re-called the PCR reads, giving one row per CDR3 protein. Of 640,000 or so distinct CDR3 sequences in the sample, 16% were seen once. The starting material was PBMCs from the stem cell graft donor, obtained from the stem cell graft. These receptors were taken from a human donor who donated a stem cell graft to a child with acute myeloid leukemia.

This clonotype was detected ten times or more. The chain carries TRBV20-1 and TRBJ2-7, with unresolved D. CDR1 is DFQATT and CDR2 is SNEGSKA in the germline V gene (reference sequence). There are 11 residues in the CDR3. V was pared by 2 bases and J by 3 bases, with 5 bases between. The CDR3 is CSARSLYEQYF. The CDR3 DNA is TGCAGTGCTAGATCTCTCTACGAGCAGTACTTC.

This clonotype was recorded once. The chain recombines TRBV20-1 with TRBJ2-1; 7 bases line up with TRBD2. This CDR3 is built from 17 residues. V gave up 3 bases and J gave up 5 bases; unmatched junction bases: 16. Germline lookup yields CDR1 DFQATT and CDR2 SNEGSKA (reference sequence). CDR3 sequence (DNA): TGCAGTGCTAGGGGAGTGAGCGGGGATGGTGGGGACAATGAGCAGTTCTTC. It codes for CSARGVSGDGGDNEQFF.

This clonotype was detected only a few times. J is TRBJ2-2 and V is TRBV7-2; TRBD1 agrees at 7 bases. The V segment lost 5 bases and the J segment 4 bases; nucleotides outside the gene matches: 10. Per the germline V gene, CDR1 is SGHTA and CDR2 is FQGNSA. The CDR3 has 16 residues. The CDR3 here is CASSPLQGLGTGELFF. The DNA of the CDR3 is TGTGCCAGCAGCCCCTTACAGGGGTTGGGCACCGGGGAGCTGTTTTTT.

The V and J genes are TRBV12-3 or TRBV12-4 and TRBJ1-1; 10 bases match TRBD1. Trimming cost V 5 bases and J 6 bases; bases outside gene matches: 6. This CDR3 has 14 amino acids. The CDR3 nucleotides read TGTGCCAGCAGTCCGGGGACAGGGGTCCCTGAAGCTTTCTTT. Translating it yields CASSPGTGVPEAFF.

This chain links TRBV11-1 with TRBJ1-5; 9 nucleotides match TRBD1. The J segment lost 4 bases and the V segment lost 4 bases, leaving 8 bases of the junction unmatched. Germline V gives CDR1 SGHAT, CDR2 FQDESV (reference sequence). The CDR3 totals 16 residues. CDR3 loop: CASSWSGQGLNQPQHF. In nucleotides, the CDR3 is TGTGCCAGCAGCTGGTCGGGACAGGGCCTGAATCAGCCCCAGCATTTT.

This clonotype was recorded many times. The chain carries TRBV5-5 and TRBJ1-1, with 9 bases aligning to TRBD1. The V segment lost 4 bases and the J segment 5 bases; nucleotides outside the gene matches: 3. The CDR3 runs to 13 residues. The V gene's germline CDR1 is SGHKS and CDR2 YYEKEE (reference sequence). The CDR3 region has the DNA TGTGCCAGCAGCCAGGACAGGGGAACTGAAGCTTTCTTT. Encoded protein: CASSQDRGTEAFF.

The V and J genes are TRBV14 and TRBJ1-2; D not resolved. CDR1 and CDR2 from the germline V gene are SGHDN and FVKESK. Deletions cut 4 bases from V and 0 bases from J, with 12 bases between. The CDR3 covers 15 residues. In DNA, the CDR3 is TGTGCCAGCAGCCGAGAGTACGCCACTAACTATGGCTACACCTTC. Encoded protein: CASSREYATNYGYTF.

This clonotype was counted ten times or more. The chain links TRBV7-2 to TRBJ2-5; the D gene could be TRBD1 or TRBD2 (5 bases each). This CDR3 region has 14 residues. The V end lost 7 bases, the J end lost 5 bases, and 17 bases lay between the germline ends. CDR1 and CDR2 (germline): SGHTA, FQGNSA. This chain's CDR3 is CASTLGRSQETQYF. The CDR3 coding sequence is TGTGCCAGCACCCTGGGACGGAGTCAGGAGACCCAGTACTTC.

This clonotype was counted many times. This chain uses TRBV20-1 with TRBJ1-1; tentative D call: TRBD1 (5 bases). There are 16 residues in the CDR3. Trimming took 6 bases from V and 5 from J, leaving 25 bases between them. From germline, CDR1 is DFQATT and CDR2 SNEGSKA (reference sequence). CDR3 DNA sequence: TGCAGTGCCCGTCTGAGGGGCCTAGGGAGGGGAACTGAAGCTTTCTTT. Protein product: CSARLRGLGRGTEAFF.

This clonotype was observed a handful of times. The chain carries TRBV7-3 and TRBJ2-2; no clear D gene. Germline CDR1 and CDR2: SGHTA and FQGTGA. Trimming pared 0 bases from V and 7 bases from J, leaving 6 bases between. This CDR3 has 13 amino acids. CDR3 DNA sequence: TGTGCCAGCAGCTTAACGGGAAGCGGGGAGCTGTTTTTT. Its protein is CASSLTGSGELFF.

V usage is TRBV7-2 and J usage is TRBJ2-7; 8 positions agree with TRBD1. Germline V CDR1 and CDR2: SGHTA, FQGNSA. V dropped 4 bases and J dropped 6; count of bases not matched to a gene: 11. CDR3 length: 15 residues. CDR3 DNA: TGTGCCAGCAGCTCCTGGACAGGGTCAGGGAGCGAGCAGTACGTC. Translation: CASSSWTGSGSEQYV.

Ten or more counts support this clonotype. V is TRBV5-1 and J is TRBJ2-7; no definite D call. The CDR3 contains 9 residues. The germline CDR1 and CDR2 sequences are SGHRS and YFSETQ. Trimming left V 7 bases short and J 3 bases short, with 2 bases between. The CDR3 coding sequence is TGCGCCAGCCGCTACGAGCAGTACGTC. This gives the protein CASRYEQYV.

This chain uses TRBV6-1 with TRBJ1-1; the match to TRBD1 covers 7 bases. CDR3 size: 15 residues. The trim removed 4 bases at V and 1 base at J, leaving 6 bases unmatched. Germline CDR1 is MNHNS and CDR2 is SASEGT. The CDR3 DNA follows: TGTGCCAGCAGTGCGCCAGACAGGGCGAACACTGAAGCTTTCTTT. As protein: CASSAPDRANTEAFF.

The chain combines TRBV29-1 with TRBJ2-2; D is perhaps TRBD2 (6 bases). CDR1 is SQVTM and CDR2 is ANQGSEA in the germline V gene. V lost 4 bases to trimming and J lost 5 bases, with 20 bases between them. The CDR3 runs to 16 residues. CDR3 residues: CSVVWDGEAGTGELFF. CDR3 nucleotide sequence: TGCAGCGTTGTATGGGACGGGGAAGCGGGTACCGGGGAGCTGTTTTTT.

This rearrangement joins TRBV24-1 to TRBJ1-2; D is unclear. The CDR3 extends over 13 amino acids. Trimming removed 3 bases from V and 8 bases from J, with 12 bases in between. Looked up from germline, CDR1 is KGHDR and CDR2 is SFDVKD. In DNA form, the CDR3 reads TGTGCCACCAGTGATCAACGGTTTTTCGGCTACACCTTC. This encodes CATSDQRFFGYTF.

Note on this clonotype: This sequence may be a read error, since a much larger clone differs from it by one base. The rearrangement links TRBV5-6 to TRBJ1-1; D ambiguous. The CDR3 length is 14 residues. From germline, CDR1 is SGHDT and CDR2 YYEEEE. V was clipped by 5 bases and J by 1 base, with 12 bases between them. CDR3 protein: CASRKRPANTEAFF. CDR3 coding DNA: TGTGCCAGCAGAAAGAGGCCCGCGAACACTGAAGCTTTCTTT.

This clonotype was detected ten times or more. The chain couples TRBV9 to TRBJ2-3; TRBD2 matches at 10 bases. Germline V gene sequence: CDR1 SGDLS, CDR2 YYNGEE. The CDR3 runs to 15 residues. V lost 8 bases to trimming and J lost 0 bases; unmatched junction nucleotides: 6. The CDR3 sequence: CASGASGGSTDTQYF. As DNA, the CDR3 is TGTGCCAGTGGTGCTAGCGGGGGTAGCACAGATACGCAGTATTTT.

Notes on this clonotype: This may come from a read error, since a much larger clone is one base off. It is likely a read error, because the conserved phenylalanine at the end of the CDR3 is missing. This chain joins TRBV5-5 and TRBJ1-4; TRBD1 matches 7 bases. CDR3 length equals 16 residues. V dropped 5 bases and J dropped 3; count of bases not matched to a gene: 10. The germline V gene encodes CDR1 SGHKS and CDR2 YYEKEE (reference sequence). The CDR3 DNA follows: TGTGCCAGCAGTCTTAGACAGGGAAGGGCTAATGAAAAACTGTTTTTA. It is translated as CASSLRQGRANEKLFL.

This clonotype was observed a single time. This chain connects TRBV3-1 to TRBJ1-1; D may be TRBD1 (6 bases). The V gene lost 3 bases and the J gene lost 10 bases, with 15 bases spanning the gap. CDR1 and CDR2 from the germline V gene are LGHDT and YNNKEL (reference sequence). This CDR3 comprises 13 residues. The CDR3 DNA sequence: TGTGCCAGCAGCCAGTCTCAGGGGTGGGGAGCTTTCTTT. It encodes CASSQSQGWGAFF. Based on the CDR3 plus reference TRBV3-1 and TRBJ1-1, the full variable domain is DTAVSQTPKYLVTQMGNDKSIKCEQNLGHDTMYWYKQDSKKFLKIMFSYNNKELIINETVPNRFSPKSPDKAHLNLHINSLELGDSAVYFCASSQSQGWGAFFGQGTRLTVV.

This clonotype was observed a handful of times. The CDR3 bases are TGCGCCAGCAGCGGGGGCGGGGATGTCAACACAGATACGCAGTATTTT. It translates to CASSGGGDVNTDTQYF. This chain links TRBV5-1 with TRBJ2-3; D possibly uses TRBD1 or TRBD2 (6 bases each). CDR3 length: 16 residues. Germline V lookup: CDR1 SGHRS, CDR2 YFSETQ. Trimming took 4 bases from V and 2 from J, leaving 17 bases between them.

In regard to this clonotype: A much larger clone differs by one base, so this may be a read error. This chain links TRBV5-6 with TRBJ2-1; 10 bases map to TRBD1. CDR1 is SGHDT, CDR2 YYEEEE, per germline. CDR3 length equals 14 residues. The CDR3 nucleotides read TGTGGCAGCGCCAGGACAGGGGGATTCAATGAGCAGTTCTTC. Amino acid sequence: CGSARTGGFNEQFF.

The CDR3 loop reads CASSFAGTYTF. CDR3 DNA: TGTGCCAGCAGCTTTGCAGGGACGTACACCTTC. The chain couples TRBV11-2 to TRBJ1-2; D might be TRBD1 (5 bases). The germline V gene encodes CDR1 SGHAT and CDR2 FQNNGV. This CDR3 has 11 residues. The V end was cut by 3 bases, the J end by 11 bases, with 10 bases between.

This clonotype was seen ten or more times. CDR3 region: CSASQAIGYEQYF. The DNA of the CDR3 is TGCAGTGCTAGTCAGGCAATCGGCTACGAGCAGTACTTC. The chain is built from TRBV20-1 and TRBJ2-7; D is unclear. CDR1 DFQATT and CDR2 SNEGSKA come from the germline V gene (reference sequence). The CDR3 totals 13 residues. Trimming removed 3 bases from V and 3 bases from J, with 12 bases in between.

This clonotype was observed at least ten times. The genes are TRBV20-1 and TRBJ2-3; the D call may be TRBD1 or TRBD2 (6 bases each). The CDR3 is 15 amino acids. V lost 1 base and J lost 2, with 13 bases in between. Germline V gives CDR1 DFQATT, CDR2 SNEGSKA (reference sequence). The CDR3 coding sequence is TGCAGTGCTAGAGTAGGGGGGACCGCCACAGATACGCAGTATTTT. Its translation: CSARVGGTATDTQYF.

This clonotype was counted between two and nine times. The chain couples TRBV7-2 to TRBJ2-3; 8 nucleotides align to TRBD2. The V gene's germline CDR1 is SGHTA and CDR2 FQGNSA. J was trimmed by 6 bases and V by 5 bases; bases with no gene match: 7. This CDR3 has 14 residues. CDR3 DNA sequence: TGTGCCAGCAGCCCCCGGACTAGCCCCGATACGCAGTATTTT. The encoded protein is CASSPRTSPDTQYF.

This chain uses TRBV18 with TRBJ1-3; D possibly corresponds to TRBD1 (5 bases). The CDR3 consists of 12 residues. Germline values: CDR1 KGHSH, CDR2 LQKENI. V was pared by 5 bases and J by 6 bases, with 8 bases between. The CDR3 loop is CASSEQENTIYF. In nucleotides, the CDR3 is TGTGCCAGCTCAGAACAGGAAAACACCATATATTTT. Drawing the rest from reference TRBV18 and TRBJ1-3, the complete variable domain is NAGVMQNPRHLVRRRGQEARLRCSPMKGHSHVYWYRQLPEEGLKFMVYLQKENIIDESGMPKERFSAEFPKEGPSILRIQQVVRGDSAAYFCASSEQENTIYFGEGSWLTVV.

This clonotype was seen many times. V usage is TRBV10-1 and J usage is TRBJ2-1, with unresolved D. Germline V lookup: CDR1 WNHNN, CDR2 SYGVQD (reference sequence). Trimming removed 5 bases from V and 9 bases from J, with 11 bases in between. The CDR3 consists of 12 residues. This CDR3 is CASSQVRTEQFF. Written as DNA, the CDR3 is TGCGCCAGCAGTCAGGTCCGGACTGAGCAGTTCTTC.